The TCR beta chain described here comes from a study of T-cell reconstitution after alpha-beta-depleted transplantation in children. TCRbeta library preparation incorporated unique molecular identifiers. Via MiXCR, TCRdb re-called the PCR reads, giving one row per CDR3 protein. The table lists just over 350,000 distinct CDR3 sequences, about an eighth of them singletons. The TCR comes from a human donor who donated a stem cell graft to a child with Fanconi anemia. Here the sequenced sample was PBMCs, taken from the stem cell graft.

CDR3 nucleotide sequence: TGTGCCAGCAGCTTAGGCGTTACCTACGAGCAGTACGTC. Its translation is CASSLGVTYEQYV. The J gene is TRBJ2-7, the V gene TRBV11-2, with D unclear. V lost 1 base and J lost 2, with 6 bases in between. The V gene's germline CDR1 is SGHAT and CDR2 FQNNGV. The CDR3 has 13 residues.